This passage covers 17 T cell receptor beta chains from one sample sequenced in a study of beta chain features in type 1 diabetes. Expressed TCRB transcripts were sequenced after all isolated RNA was converted to cDNA. Libraries were prepared by immunoSEQ multiplex PCR; TCRdb keeps only in-frame clonotypes and omits some of them. The sample includes around 150,000 clones, 6.9% of them seen just once. What was sequenced was central memory CD4+ T cells from blood. The receptors stem from a woman in her twenties or thirties in good health.

This chain connects TRBV9 to TRBJ2-7, with a possible D match to TRBD1 (6 bases). Per the germline V gene, CDR1 is SGDLS and CDR2 is YYNGEE. V lost 0 bases to trimming and J lost 4 bases, with 17 bases between them. CDR3 length: 16 residues. This chain's CDR3 is CASSVEIGTQVYEQYF. For the CDR3, the DNA is TGTGCCAGCAGCGTAGAAATCGGGACACAAGTATACGAGCAGTACTTC.

This clone was counted between two and nine times. V is TRBV30 and J is TRBJ2-1; possibly TRBD2 for D (5 bases). Germline CDR1 GTSNPN, CDR2 SVGIG (reference sequence). The CDR3 extends over 15 amino acids. V dropped 1 base and J dropped 0 bases, with 10 bases sitting between them. CDR3 loop: CAWSGTADSYNEQFF. The CDR3 DNA reads as TGTGCCTGGAGTGGAACAGCGGACTCCTACAATGAGCAGTTCTTC.

V is TRBV7-2 and J is TRBJ2-3, with D possibly being TRBD2 (7 bases). The CDR3 sequence is 16 residues long. CDR1 is SGHTA and CDR2 is FQGNSA in the germline V gene. V gave up 1 base and J gave up 4 bases, with 15 bases separating them. CDR3 loop: CASSLGGGRWADTQYF. CDR3 sequence (DNA): TGTGCCAGCAGCTTAGGGGGGGGGCGCTGGGCAGATACGCAGTATTTT.

This clone was observed a handful of times. This sequence joins TRBV9 and TRBJ2-5; TRBD2 matches at 10 bases. Per germline, CDR1 SGDLS and CDR2 YYNGEE. The V segment lost 2 bases and the J segment 5 bases; nucleotides outside the gene matches: 6. The CDR3 spans 15 residues. The CDR3: CASSVTGTSVETQYF. Written as DNA, the CDR3 is TGTGCCAGCAGCGTGACCGGGACTAGCGTCGAGACCCAGTACTTC. The full variable domain, with the rest looked up from reference TRBV9 and TRBJ2-5, is DSGVTQTPKHLITATGQRVTLRCSPRSGDLSVYWYQQSLDQGLQFLIQYYNGEERAKGNILERFSAQQFPDLHSELNLSSLELGDSALYFCASSVTGTSVETQYFGPGTRLLVL.

This clone was observed a few times. The genes are TRBV19 and TRBJ2-3, with D possibly being TRBD2 (6 bases). V lost 8 bases and J 3 bases, leaving 21 bases between the germline ends. The CDR3 extends over 16 amino acids. Germline V CDR1 and CDR2: LNHDA, SQIVND (reference sequence). The CDR3 region has the DNA TGTGCCAGTCGGTCCTTTAGCGGCGAGCTTACAGATACGCAGTATTTT. The encoded protein is CASRSFSGELTDTQYF.

This chain links TRBV5-1 with TRBJ2-1; 10 bases agree with TRBD1. V shed 0 bases, J shed 4 bases, and the junction held 4 bases outside the gene matches. From germline, CDR1 is SGHRS and CDR2 YFSETQ. The CDR3 has 16 amino acids. Here the CDR3 reads CASSLDVGQGYNEQFF. The CDR3 nucleotides read TGCGCCAGCAGCTTGGATGTGGGACAGGGGTACAATGAGCAGTTCTTC.

The V gene is TRBV11-2, the J gene TRBJ2-1, with a weak D call TRBD2 (6 bases). Between the trimmed V and J ends, which lost 4 bases and 3 bases, there was a span of 13 bases. The CDR3 runs 15 residues. The germline V gene has CDR1 SGHAT and CDR2 FQNNGV. As DNA, the CDR3 is TGTGCCAGCAGCTCGGGACTTCCCAACTACAATGAGCAGTTCTTC. Protein: CASSSGLPNYNEQFF.

This chain connects TRBV6-6 to TRBJ2-5; D call uncertain. The CDR3 consists of 16 residues. CDR1 and CDR2 from the germline V gene are MNHNY and SVGAGI (reference sequence). With 2 bases removed from V and 3 bases from J, the gap between germline ends came to 16 bases. CDR3 sequence reads: CASSYPGGYLEETQYF. The CDR3 region has the DNA TGTGCCAGCAGTTACCCGGGTGGCTACCTGGAAGAGACCCAGTACTTC.

This clone has at least ten counts. The chain uses TRBV19 and TRBJ2-1; 14 positions agree with TRBD2. The CDR3 is 16 amino acids. The ends lost 5 bases at V and 7 bases at J; junction bases unmatched: 7. CDR1 and CDR2 (germline): LNHDA, SQIVND (reference sequence). The CDR3 sequence is CASSQRGTSGSNEQFF. The CDR3 DNA follows: TGTGCCAGTAGTCAACGGGGGACTAGCGGGAGTAATGAGCAGTTCTTC.

The J gene is TRBJ2-5, the V gene TRBV4-2; 11 nucleotides agree with TRBD1. The V segment lost 3 bases and the J segment 3 bases; nucleotides outside the gene matches: 3. Germline assignment: CDR1 LGHNA and CDR2 YNFKEQ. This CDR3 has 15 residues. The CDR3 loop is CASSQVGQGEETQYF. The CDR3 DNA is TGTGCCAGCAGCCAGGTGGGACAGGGGGAAGAGACCCAGTACTTC.

J is TRBJ2-7 and V is TRBV29-1, with 8 bases lining up with TRBD1. This CDR3 spans 15 amino acids. The J segment lost 3 bases and the V segment lost 4 bases, leaving 11 bases of the junction unmatched. Per the germline V gene, CDR1 is SQVTM and CDR2 is ANQGSEA. The CDR3 DNA sequence: TGCAGCGTTGTGGACAGGGCAAAGGACTACTACGAGCAGTACTTC. It codes for CSVVDRAKDYYEQYF.

The chain joins TRBV28 to TRBJ2-3; no clear D gene. Trimming removed 4 bases at V and 7 bases at J, with 9 bases between. CDR3 length: 12 amino acids. CDR1 and CDR2 (germline): MDHEN, SYDVKM. CDR3 coding DNA: TGTGCCAGCAGTTCGTCCGGGTATACGCAGTATTTT. Its translation is CASSSSGYTQYF.

This clone was seen many times. This chain links TRBV29-1 with TRBJ2-7; 9 bases are shared with TRBD2. CDR1 and CDR2 from the germline V gene are SQVTM and ANQGSEA. The CDR3 totals 15 residues. Trimming removed 4 bases from V and 4 bases from J; junction bases left unmatched: 11. CDR3 sequence: CSVVFAGGTSYEQYF. The CDR3 DNA is TGCAGCGTTGTATTCGCGGGAGGGACGTCGTACGAGCAGTACTTC.

Remarks on this clone: The junction does not match germline at one end; this may be a read error. This rearrangement joins TRBV2 to TRBJ2-1; tentative D call: TRBD2 (6 bases). The V gene's germline CDR1 is SNHLY and CDR2 FYNNEI. The CDR3 has 10 residues. DNA for the CDR3: TGTGCCACCGAACGGGACTGGGCTCTCTTC. It encodes CATERDWALF.

At least ten counts were recorded for this clone. This chain connects TRBV28 to TRBJ2-6; 10 nucleotides line up with TRBD1. CDR1 is MDHEN and CDR2 is SYDVKM in the germline V gene. V trimming: 7 bases; J trimming: 2 bases; junction bases outside the gene matches: 2. The CDR3 runs 15 residues. CDR3 coding DNA: TGTGCCAGCACCGGGACAGGGGCTGGGGCCAACGTCCTGACTTTC. The encoded protein is CASTGTGAGANVLTF.

The rearrangement joins TRBV18 to TRBJ2-7, with D tentatively TRBD2 (5 bases). V was clipped by 2 bases and J by 3 bases, with 11 bases between them. Germline V gene data show CDR1 as KGHSH and CDR2 as LQKENI. This CDR3 comprises 14 residues. CDR3 in DNA: TGTGCCAGCTCACCAGGCCGGGGAAACTACGAGCAGTACTTC. The encoded protein is CASSPGRGNYEQYF.

The chain couples TRBV2 to TRBJ2-1; 7 bases map to TRBD2. Germline V gene data show CDR1 as SNHLY and CDR2 as FYNNEI. This CDR3 is built from 16 residues. V lost 7 bases and J lost 8; bases outside the gene matches: 17. The CDR3 protein is CASKGNPGGREDEQFF. The CDR3 DNA sequence: TGTGCCAGCAAAGGGAATCCGGGAGGAAGGGAGGATGAGCAGTTCTTC. The complete variable domain, with remaining parts taken from reference TRBV2 and TRBJ2-1, reads EPEVTQTPSHQVTQMGQEVILRCVPISNHLYFYWYRQILGQKVEFLVSFYNNEISEKSEIFDDQFSVERPDGSNFTLKIRSTKLEDSAMYFCASKGNPGGREDEQFFGPGTRLTVL.